This T cell receptor beta chain was sequenced in a study of CD8 T cells in Susac syndrome (dated by TCRdb to between 2019 and 2020). Broadly, across the study: Repertoire sequencing was used to test whether CD8+ T cell activation and differentiation in Susac syndrome was antigen driven.

High-throughput TCR beta sequencing profiled peripheral blood CD8+ and CD4+ T cells from healthy donors, Susac syndrome patients and multiple sclerosis patients. The multiple sclerosis controls were treatment-naive patients whose relapsing-remitting disease, either stable or active, fulfilled the revised McDonald criteria. CD8+ TEMRA cells were enriched by FACS, while bulk CD8+ and CD4+ T cells were purified by magnetic negative isolation. Blood was drawn into EDTA tubes, processed within 24 hours, and PBMCs were isolated by density gradient centrifugation. PBMCs intended for TCR sequencing were cryopreserved in liquid nitrogen and thawed later in a water bath at 37 degrees C. Purity of sorted or isolated CD4+, CD8+ and CD8+ TEMRA cells was at least 90%. Concerning this clonotype itself: The target of this receptor is not known. The input lacks base qualities; no much larger clone sits a single base away.

Reading from cysteine to phenylalanine, the CDR3 counts 17 amino acids. Only the CDR3 portion is preserved as DNA: 51 bases, with reading frame beginning at the first base. Via the germline V gene (reference sequence), CDR1 is DFQATT and CDR2 SNEGSKA. V is shortened by 0 bases, J by 2 bases, and the region joining them spans 16 bases. Study-wide conclusions, independent of this receptor: The number of individuals in the TCR sequencing and HLA analysis was acknowledged as relatively small.

RNA was extracted using the RNeasy kit, and roughly 0.45 to 1 microgram was reverse transcribed with random hexamers. TCR beta CDR3 regions were amplified with the immunoSEQ multiplex PCR assay covering 54 Vbeta and 13 Jbeta segments. To correct PCR amplification bias, a synthetic template baseline was used for both primer optimization and computational correction. The authors' analysis ran thus. Reads were assigned to V, D and J genes according to IMGT and analyzed in immunoSEQ Analyzer, with only productive sequences retained. Clonality was computed as one minus Shannon entropy normalized by log2 of the number of productive unique sequences. Public and private clones were assessed among the 100 most prevalent clones of each patient and control. Clones were defined as Susac-specific when absent from the healthy and MS cohorts, from about 1,100 published viral clones and from other ImmuneACCESS disease sequences. TCRdb reanalyzed the raw reads on its own, using fastp at Q25 for trimming and MiXCR for clone calling, and kept in-frame beta chains. Rows matching on CDR3 protein sequence are summarized as one entry with the most common DNA and genes. The V and J calls, along with clone size, are taken from TCRdb and not from the paper's own processing. In this sample the table shows 300,000 or so distinct CDR3 sequences, under 95% of which occur a single time. The ten largest clones add up to roughly 0.059% of the sample.

The specimen sequenced was CD4+ T cells from PBMCs. This sequence uses TRBV20-1 and TRBJ2-2; TRBD1 is a weak D gene call, 5 bases matching. The clonotype comes from a human donor with multiple sclerosis. CDR3 sequence: CSARDLSQGSNTGELFF. DNA sequence: TGCAGTGCTAGAGATTTATCTCAGGGTTCAAACACCGGGGAGCTGTTTTTT.